A single T cell receptor (beta chain) is shown here with its context. This record comes from a study of shared clonotypes between healthy human individuals. Overall study: Every donor yielded three CD4 naive, three CD4 memory, two CD8 naive and one CD8 memory plate.

The repertoire was sequenced with immunoSEQ multiplex PCR; TCRdb's copy has only in-frame clones and lacks some. The table shows millions of clones, with approximately 95% occurring only once. CDR1 LGHNT and CDR2 FRNRAP come from the germline V gene. The CDR3 covers 15 residues. The J segment lost 4 bases and the V segment lost 4 bases, leaving 4 bases of the junction unmatched. Sequencing used naive CD4+ T cells from PBMCs. Noted subset: CD45RA+ positively selected. The chain uses TRBV12-5 and TRBJ2-3, with 11 bases aligning to TRBD2. This clonotype was obtained from a man aged 18 to 29 in good health. Some clones in this sample may be carry-over from other donors' samples. The CDR3 loop is CASGSGLAGPDTQYF. The CDR3 DNA is TGTGCTAGTGGTTCAGGACTAGCGGGCCCAGATACGCAGTATTTT.